This TCR beta chain derives from a study of blood T cell repertoires in COVID-19 (dated by TCRdb to the early 2020s). Describing the broader study: Samples from collaborators originated in the United States, Italy and Spain and spanned both the acute and convalescent phases of COVID-19. The dataset comprised deeply sampled blood TCRbeta repertoires from subjects exposed to, actively infected with, or recovered from COVID-19. The prospective study material was composed of cDNA or gDNA derived from T cells, B-cell-depleted T cells, or PBMCs. Where HLA class I and class II types were available, the types were taken from metadata supplied by the sample provider, not from assay-based typing. Samples came from the ongoing ImmuneRACE study (first 160 participants) plus 1,254 subjects from 6 global collaborators. The repertoires were released in a freely available public database intended as a resource for research on the immune response to SARS-CoV-2. The sample metadata nearly always contained a de-identified subject ID, COVID-19 status, age in years and sex.

General study outcomes and caveats: How much clinical and demographic metadata was included differed by source and by participant, and the metadata was provided uncurated.

This clone is categorized as medium-sized (0.01 to 0.1%). Its antigen specificity is not known. Within one base of it there is no much larger clone, and no base qualities were kept. The immunoSEQ Assay, a bias-controlled multiplex PCR, was used to amplify TCRbeta CDR3 regions from genomic DNA. The paper's data handling went like this. Nucleated cell counts per sample were estimated from amplification of reference gene primers within the assay. To quantify the absolute abundance of each unique TCRbeta CDR3 rearrangement, sequence reads were collapsed and filtered. For each sample, productive Simpson clonality was calculated as the square root of Simpson's diversity index across productive rearrangements. TCRdb stores this immuneACCESS table with in-frame sequences only. Part of the clones is absent; in the studies checked, under half of the shortfall reflects unresolved V genes, and no reason is known for the rest. The V and J calls and clone size were taken over from that table, and D and trimming were inferred from the DNA. In all, the sample holds some 50,000 clones, and about 88% of those were seen once. 2.5% to 3.5% of the sample is in the top ten clones.

According to the germline V gene (reference sequence), CDR1 reads LNHDA and CDR2 reads SQIVND. Between the V and J ends, shortened by 6 bases and 4 bases respectively, the junction contains 12 bases. The CDR3 runs 13 residues from the cysteine to the phenylalanine. Just CDR3 DNA is preserved here, 39 bases in frame from base 1. In the prospective study, participants were about 18 to 95 years old, resided in 25 or so geographic areas of the United States, and were enrolled through a virtual design. To assign participants to cohorts, the prospective study relied on clinical history that participants themselves reported in a screening survey and a study questionnaire. ImmuneRACE Cohort 3 recovered participants were defined by two consecutive negative NP/OP PCR tests, healthcare professional clearance, or symptom resolution. In the prospective study, mobile phlebotomists collected whole blood, serum and a nasopharyngeal or oropharyngeal swab from each participant. Additional blood draws and questionnaires over an approximately two-month period could optionally be provided by prospective study participants. Blood samples from the prospective study were shipped frozen or at room temperature prior to DNA extraction.

The sample comprised PBMCs or T cells enriched from blood (not recorded which). The sequence is built from TRBV19 and TRBJ1-2, with a weak D call of TRBD1 (5 bases match). The receptor was derived from a woman between 45 and 65 years old who had recovered from COVID-19. The DNA reads TGTGCCAGTAGCCAACCAGGGATCTATGGCTACACCTTC. It specifies CASSQPGIYGYTF. The variable domain in full, with residues beyond the CDR3 obtained from the reference TRBV19 and TRBJ1-2 genes, is DGGITQSPKYLFRKEGQNVTLSCEQNLNHDAMYWYRQDPGQGLRLIYYSQIVNDFQKGDIAEGYSVSREKKESFPLTVTSAQKNPTAFYLCASSQPGIYGYTFGSGTRLTVV.